The 9 T cell receptor beta chains listed next were all sequenced from one sample in a study of CD8 T cells in ankylosing spondylitis. What these receptors recognize is not known. TCRdb reanalysed the 5' RACE reads using MiXCR and keeps one entry per CDR3 protein. The sample has about 540,000 distinct CDR3 sequences, 9.5% to 15% seen once. Regarding the study as a whole: Ankylosing spondylitis blood seemed to carry a telltale TCR beta motif made of eight or nine highly homologous variants.

Sequencing was done on a sample of blood, either unsorted or a sorted T cell fraction (not recorded which). The source of these receptors is a male donor with ankylosing spondylitis.

This chain uses TRBV5-1 with TRBJ2-6, with D possibly matching TRBD1 (5 bases). V lost 3 bases and J 0 bases, leaving 13 bases between the germline ends. CDR3 size: 17 residues. Germline values: CDR1 SGHRS, CDR2 YFSETQ. CDR3 loop: CASSSRSGNSGANVLTF. The CDR3 bases are TGCGCCAGCAGCTCGCGATCAGGGAACTCTGGGGCCAACGTCCTGACTTTC.

This clonotype was counted ten times or more. The chain joins TRBV10-3 to TRBJ2-7, with D perhaps TRBD1 (5 bases). The V gene lost 0 bases and the J gene lost 3 bases, with 12 bases spanning the gap. In germline, CDR1 is ENHRY, CDR2 SYGVKD. The CDR3 length is 15 residues. CDR3 nucleotide sequence: TGTGCCATCAGTGAGTCTGGGATGGGGCACTACGAGCAGTACTTC. This codes for CAISESGMGHYEQYF.

In its sample, this clonotype was seen many times. This chain's CDR3 is CSASGTSGFSYNEQFF. The CDR3 bases are TGCAGTGCTAGTGGGACTAGCGGGTTCTCCTACAATGAGCAGTTCTTC. The rearrangement uses TRBV20-1 and TRBJ2-1; TRBD2 matches 12 bases. This CDR3 spans 16 amino acids. V lost 3 bases to trimming and J lost 0 bases; unmatched junction nucleotides: 3. Germline loops: CDR1 DFQATT, CDR2 SNEGSKA (reference sequence).

This clonotype was counted only a few times. This chain uses TRBV27 with TRBJ2-5; no clear D. CDR1 and CDR2 (germline): MNHEY, SMNVEV (reference sequence). The V end lost 5 bases, the J end lost 1 base, and 8 bases lay between the germline ends. The CDR3 covers 13 residues. The CDR3 sequence is CASSPLSQETQYF. The CDR3 coding sequence is TGTGCCAGCAGTCCCCTATCCCAAGAGACCCAGTACTTC.

This clonotype appeared a few times. V gene TRBV7-9 combines with J gene TRBJ1-5; TRBD1 matches at 10 bases. CDR3 length: 13 residues. Losses at the gene ends were 4 bases for V and 14 bases for J; bases not matched to a gene: 8. Germline CDR1 and CDR2: SEHNR and FQNEAQ (reference sequence). The CDR3 DNA is TGTGCCAGCAGCTCCGAGACAGGGGGCCTTGAGCATTTT. Its protein product is CASSSETGGLEHF.

The chain uses TRBV3-1 and TRBJ1-1; D gene ambiguous. The CDR3 runs 13 residues. Germline V gene sequence: CDR1 LGHDT, CDR2 YNNKEL (reference sequence). Trimming stripped 6 bases from V and 4 bases from J, with 12 bases between. The CDR3 DNA sequence: TGTGCCAGCAGTAGGGAGGGATCCACTGAAGCTTTCTTT. This codes for CASSREGSTEAFF.

This clonotype was seen repeatedly, ten times or more. The chain recombines TRBV5-1 with TRBJ2-2; maybe TRBD2 (5 bases). The CDR3 loop spans 15 amino acids. Trimming removed 4 bases at V and 0 bases at J, with 10 bases between. The germline gives CDR1 SGHRS, CDR2 YFSETQ. For the CDR3, the DNA is TGCGCCAGCAGCGACGGGGTATCGAACACCGGGGAGCTGTTTTTT. This codes for CASSDGVSNTGELFF. Filled out from reference TRBV5-1 and TRBJ2-2, the complete variable domain reads KAGVTQTPRYLIKTRGQQVTLSCSPISGHRSVSWYQQTPGQGLQFLFEYFSETQRNKGNFPGRFSGRQFSNSRSEMNVSTLELGDSALYLCASSDGVSNTGELFFGEGSRLTVL.

This clonotype was counted only a few times. This sequence joins TRBV20-1 and TRBJ1-2; a weak D match, TRBD1 (5 bases). The CDR3 consists of 11 residues. Germline CDR1 reads DFQATT; CDR2 reads SNEGSKA (reference sequence). V was cut by 5 bases and J by 5 bases, with 9 bases left in between. The CDR3 loop reads CSAGTDYGYTF. The CDR3 nucleotides read TGCAGTGCTGGGACCGATTATGGCTACACCTTC.

The table lists this clonotype with many counts. This chain connects TRBV29-1 to TRBJ2-7; TRBD1 aligns across 7 bases. Germline loops: CDR1 SQVTM, CDR2 ANQGSEA. With 6 bases clipped from V and 7 bases from J, the junction kept 15 bases outside the gene matches. The CDR3 is made up of 14 amino acids. CDR3 DNA: TGCAGCGTGCAAAGTCGGGACAGCTATAAGGAGCAGTACTTC. Residues: CSVQSRDSYKEQYF.